This T cell receptor beta chain was sequenced in a study of cytomegalovirus exposure and HLA in healthy donors. 60 Vbeta and 13 Jbeta primers were used in PCR. Generated by immunoSEQ multiplex PCR, the TCRdb table keeps only in-frame clones and is missing some. The profile shows roughly 180,000 clones, 77% of them singletons. V lost 1 base and J lost 1, with 10 bases in between. The CDR3 sequence is 15 residues long. Germline lookup yields CDR1 MNHEY and CDR2 SMNVEV (reference sequence). Points on this clone: Its antigen is unidentified.

General observations from the study: Specificity for CMV antigens was confirmed in vitro for a few of the CMV-associated chains. Per a later analysis, 18,000 or so TCR beta sequences showed association with HLA alleles at 0.05 false discovery rate. Later on, a genetic analysis was performed. It linked a missense variant in DCLRE1C with V- and J-gene trimming of TCR beta.

The chain combines TRBV27 with TRBJ2-5; D may be TRBD1 (7 bases). Sequencing input: PBMCs. This TCR came from a woman aged 25 to 45 in good health and CMV-seropositive. The CDR3 DNA reads as TGTGCCAGCAGTTTATGGCAGGGGGGCCAAGAGACCCAGTACTTC. Translated, it gives CASSLWQGGQETQYF.